These 19 T cell receptor beta chains share one sample of origin, sequenced in a study of blood T cell repertoires in COVID-19. The assay was immunoSEQ multiplex PCR, and TCRdb's table has in-frame clones only and misses some. The data hold 45,000 or so clones, with 65% to 85% observed a single time. Sequenced sample: peripheral blood. Source of these receptors: a man older than 75 in a cohort sampled during active COVID-19.

This clone turned up a few times. The J gene is TRBJ2-7, the V gene TRBV29-1, with D perhaps TRBD2 (5 bases). The V end was cut by 2 bases, the J end by 4 bases, with 12 bases between. Per germline, CDR1 SQVTM and CDR2 ANQGSEA. This CDR3 is built from 13 residues. CDR3 in DNA: TGCAGCGTTGAAATGAGCGGACCATACGAGCAGTACTTC. This codes for CSVEMSGPYEQYF.

This chain links TRBV28 with TRBJ2-2, with a tentative D call TRBD1 (5 bases). Germline-derived CDR1 and CDR2 are MDHEN and SYDVKM. Trimming left V 4 bases short and J 7 bases short, with 13 bases between. There are 14 residues in the CDR3. In nucleotides, the CDR3 is TGTGCCAGCAGTTCCCGCAGGGTGGGCGGGGAGCTGTTTTTT. Amino acids: CASSSRRVGGELFF.

This clone came up once. The chain uses TRBV28 and TRBJ1-2, with D perhaps matching TRBD1 (5 bases). Germline CDR1 is MDHEN and CDR2 is SYDVKM. The CDR3 extends over 14 amino acids. V gave up 4 bases and J gave up 4 bases, with 13 bases separating them. The CDR3, as DNA: TGTGCCAGCAGTTCAGGGTCACTGCTCTATGGCTACACCTTC. This encodes CASSSGSLLYGYTF.

The CDR3 region has the DNA TGCGCCAGCAGCCCCTCCGGGGGGGGCGTGGAGCAGCCCCAGCATTTT. It translates to CASSPSGGGVEQPQHF. This chain connects TRBV4-3 to TRBJ1-5; the D gene is possibly TRBD1 (6 bases). The germline V and J ends were trimmed by 4 bases and 7 bases, with 20 bases remaining between them. The CDR3 has 16 residues. Germline V gives CDR1 LGHNA, CDR2 YSLEER.

In this sample, this clone turned up once. The chain joins TRBV3-1 (or the pseudogene TRBV3-2) to TRBJ1-4; TRBD1 matches 11 bases. V was clipped by 5 bases and J by 7 bases; unmatched bases: 6. Germline V gives CDR1 LGHDT, CDR2 YNNKEL (reference sequence). This CDR3 has 15 residues. Here the CDR3 reads CASSGTGGIFEKLFF. CDR3 nucleotide sequence: TGTGCCAGCAGCGGGACAGGGGGGATATTTGAAAAACTGTTTTTT.

The chain has TRBV30 and TRBJ2-1; D uncertain. CDR1 and CDR2 from the germline V gene are GTSNPN and SVGIG (reference sequence). V lost 0 bases and J lost 10, with 10 bases in between. This CDR3 region has 12 residues. The CDR3 reads CAWSVGSKEQFF. DNA of the CDR3: TGTGCCTGGAGTGTAGGTAGCAAAGAGCAGTTCTTC.

The chain carries TRBV9 and TRBJ2-3; 10 bases fit TRBD2. Looked up from germline, CDR1 is SGDLS and CDR2 is YYNGEE. V gave up 0 bases and J gave up 3 bases; unmatched junction bases: 4. The CDR3 contains 16 residues. CDR3 sequence: CASSVADSGRTDTQYF. CDR3 DNA: TGTGCCAGCAGCGTAGCTGATAGCGGGAGGACAGATACGCAGTATTTT. Together with reference TRBV9 and TRBJ2-3, the CDR3 gives the full variable domain: DSGVTQTPKHLITATGQRVTLRCSPRSGDLSVYWYQQSLDQGLQFLIQYYNGEERAKGNILERFSAQQFPDLHSELNLSSLELGDSALYFCASSVADSGRTDTQYFGPGTRLTVL.

This sequence joins TRBV4-1 and TRBJ2-1; D perhaps matches TRBD2 (6 bases). Trimming cost V 4 bases and J 4 bases, with 11 bases left between them. Germline V gene data show CDR1 as MGHRA and CDR2 as YSYEKL. The CDR3 runs to 14 residues. CDR3 coding DNA: TGCGCCAGCAGCCGGGACTCCCTTTACAATGAGCAGTTCTTC. The encoded protein is CASSRDSLYNEQFF.

V and J are TRBV11-2 and TRBJ1-2; no definite D call. Deletions cut 5 bases from V and 5 bases from J, with 12 bases between. Germline-derived CDR1 and CDR2 are SGHAT and FQNNGV. The CDR3 loop spans 13 amino acids. The CDR3 coding sequence is TGTGCCAGCAGCCCCCAGACTGATTATGGCTACACCTTC. It translates to CASSPQTDYGYTF.

The V and J genes are TRBV11-2 and TRBJ2-5, with D possibly being TRBD2 (5 bases). CDR1 is SGHAT, CDR2 FQNNGV, per germline. Trimming removed 1 base at V and 2 bases at J, with 8 bases between. CDR3 size: 14 residues. CDR3 in amino acids: CASSLAGFQETQYF. The DNA of the CDR3 is TGTGCCAGCAGCTTAGCGGGATTTCAAGAGACCCAGTACTTC.

This clone was detected once. The V gene is TRBV5-4, the J gene TRBJ2-6; the match to TRBD1 covers 9 bases. CDR1 and CDR2 (germline): SGHNT, YYREEE (reference sequence). V lost 3 bases and J lost 0; bases outside the gene matches: 4. The CDR3 is 17 residues long. The CDR3 is CASSSGTGSSGANVLTF. Written as DNA, the CDR3 is TGTGCCAGCAGCTCCGGGACAGGGAGCTCTGGGGCCAACGTCCTGACTTTC.

The genes are TRBV9 and TRBJ2-7; D gene ambiguous. CDR1 and CDR2 (germline): SGDLS, YYNGEE. CDR3 length: 16 residues. The germline V and J ends were trimmed by 0 bases and 2 bases, with 15 bases remaining between them. This CDR3 reads CASSVGPEPETYEQYF. Here the CDR3 DNA reads TGTGCCAGCAGCGTAGGCCCCGAGCCCGAGACCTACGAGCAGTACTTC. Full variable domain (outside the CDR3, taken from reference TRBV9 and TRBJ2-7): DSGVTQTPKHLITATGQRVTLRCSPRSGDLSVYWYQQSLDQGLQFLIQYYNGEERAKGNILERFSAQQFPDLHSELNLSSLELGDSALYFCASSVGPEPETYEQYFGPGTRLTVT.

A word on this clone: This CDR3 is also generated by other DNA sequences in the sample. The chain combines TRBV5-1 with TRBJ2-7, with TRBD1 as a possible D gene (5 bases). Germline-derived CDR1 and CDR2 are SGHRS and YFSETQ. The V end lost 0 bases, the J end lost 2 bases, and 9 bases lay between the germline ends. This CDR3 has 14 amino acids. The CDR3 sequence: CASSLEQGPYEQYF. Here the CDR3 DNA reads TGCGCCAGCAGCTTGGAGCAGGGCCCCTACGAGCAGTACTTC. Full variable domain (missing parts from reference TRBV5-1 and TRBJ2-7): KAGVTQTPRYLIKTRGQQVTLSCSPISGHRSVSWYQQTPGQGLQFLFEYFSETQRNKGNFPGRFSGRQFSNSRSEMNVSTLELGDSALYLCASSLEQGPYEQYFGPGTRLTVT.

V and J are TRBV7-2 and TRBJ2-1; 11 bases fit TRBD2. The CDR3 runs to 19 residues. CDR1 and CDR2 (germline): SGHTA, FQGNSA. The V segment lost 3 bases and the J segment 6 bases; nucleotides outside the gene matches: 16. This chain's CDR3 is CASSFLLDGSGRAGNEQFF. In DNA, the CDR3 is TGTGCCAGCAGCTTTCTGCTGGATGGTAGCGGGAGGGCGGGCAATGAGCAGTTCTTC.

This rearrangement joins TRBV7-9 to TRBJ2-5; 9 bases match TRBD2. There are 15 residues in the CDR3. V gave up 4 bases and J gave up 4 bases; unmatched junction bases: 7. The germline CDR1 and CDR2 sequences are SEHNR and FQNEAQ (reference sequence). The CDR3 nucleotides read TGTGCCAGCAGCTACCGAAGTAGCGGGGGAGAGACCCAGTACTTC. Residues: CASSYRSSGGETQYF. Looking up the rest from reference TRBV7-9 and TRBJ2-5 gives the full variable domain: DTGVSQNPRHKITKRGQNVTFRCDPISEHNRLYWYRQTLGQGPEFLTYFQNEAQLEKSRLLSDRFSAERPKGSFSTLEIQRTEQGDSAMYLCASSYRSSGGETQYFGPGTRLLVL.

This clone came up a few times. This rearrangement joins TRBV20-1 to TRBJ1-2; D may be TRBD1 (5 bases). The CDR3 spans 13 residues. Trimming cost V 3 bases and J 4 bases, with 12 bases left between them. The germline V gene has CDR1 DFQATT and CDR2 SNEGSKA (reference sequence). The chain's CDR3 is CSASSAGTYGYTF. For the CDR3, the DNA is TGCAGTGCTAGTTCTGCGGGGACCTATGGCTACACCTTC.

The chain employs TRBV7-8 and TRBJ1-1; D perhaps matches TRBD1 (5 bases). V was shortened by 5 bases and J by 2 bases, with 18 bases between the two germline ends. From germline, CDR1 is SGHVS and CDR2 FQNEAQ. This CDR3 is built from 16 residues. DNA for the CDR3: TGTGCCAGCAGCACAGGAGTAGGAAGGAGAAACACTGAAGCTTTCTTT. Its translation: CASSTGVGRRNTEAFF.

The rearrangement links TRBV5-6 to TRBJ2-3; the match to TRBD2 covers 10 bases. Unmatched junction bases numbered 7, after V lost 0 bases and J lost 0 bases. CDR1 and CDR2 from the germline V gene are SGHDT and YYEEEE. The CDR3 sequence is 18 residues long. The CDR3 is CASSLALKTSGSTDTQYF. The CDR3 nucleotides are TGTGCCAGCAGCTTGGCCCTAAAGACTAGCGGGAGCACAGATACGCAGTATTTT. Supplemented by reference TRBV5-6 and TRBJ2-3, the full variable domain reads DAGVTQSPTHLIKTRGQQVTLRCSPKSGHDTVSWYQQALGQGPQFIFQYYEEEERQRGNFPDRFSGHQFPNYSSELNVNALLLGDSALYLCASSLALKTSGSTDTQYFGPGTRLTVL.

In its sample, this clone was seen a few times. The gene calls are TRBV15 and TRBJ1-6; possibly TRBD1 for D (6 bases). Germline V gene lookup returns CDR1 LNHNV and CDR2 YYDKDF (reference sequence). The CDR3 length is 15 residues. V was pared by 4 bases and J by 9 bases, with 16 bases between. In nucleotides, the CDR3 is TGTGCCACCAGCACAGCAACAGGGAGGGGTTCACCCCTCCACTTT. It translates to CATSTATGRGSPLHF.